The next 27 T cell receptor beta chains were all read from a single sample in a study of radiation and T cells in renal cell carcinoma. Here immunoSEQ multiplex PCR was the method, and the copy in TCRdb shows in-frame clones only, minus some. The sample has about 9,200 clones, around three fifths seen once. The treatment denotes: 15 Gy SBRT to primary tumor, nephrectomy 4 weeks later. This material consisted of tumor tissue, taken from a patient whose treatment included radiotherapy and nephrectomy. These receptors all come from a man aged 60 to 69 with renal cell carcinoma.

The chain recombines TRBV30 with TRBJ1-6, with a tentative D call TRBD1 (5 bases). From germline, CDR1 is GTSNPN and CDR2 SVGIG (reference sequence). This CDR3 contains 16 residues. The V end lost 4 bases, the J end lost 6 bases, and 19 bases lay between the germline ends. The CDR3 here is CAWTVGGASANSPLHF. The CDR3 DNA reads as TGTGCCTGGACCGTCGGGGGAGCGAGCGCTAATTCACCCCTCCACTTT. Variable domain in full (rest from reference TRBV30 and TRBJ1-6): SQTIHQWPATLVQPVGSPLSLECTVEGTSNPNLYWYRQAAGRGLQLLFYSVGIGQISSEVPQNLSASRPQDRQFILSSKKLLLSDSGFYLCAWTVGGASANSPLHFGNGTRLTVT.

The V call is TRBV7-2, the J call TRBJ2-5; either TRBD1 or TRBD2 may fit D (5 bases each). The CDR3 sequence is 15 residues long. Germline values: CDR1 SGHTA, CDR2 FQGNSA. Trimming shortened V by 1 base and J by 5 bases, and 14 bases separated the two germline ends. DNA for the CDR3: TGTGCCAGCAGCTTAGATGGGGGACCGGGGGAGACCCAGTACTTC. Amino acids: CASSLDGGPGETQYF.

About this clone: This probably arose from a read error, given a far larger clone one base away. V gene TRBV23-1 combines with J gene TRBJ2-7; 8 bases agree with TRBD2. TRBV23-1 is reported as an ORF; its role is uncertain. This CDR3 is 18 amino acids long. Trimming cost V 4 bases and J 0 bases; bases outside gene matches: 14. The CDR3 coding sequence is TGCGCCAGCAGTCCAACGGGGGCCCCGGGGGGGGGCTCCTACGAGCAGTACTTC. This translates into CASSPTGAPGGGSYEQYF.

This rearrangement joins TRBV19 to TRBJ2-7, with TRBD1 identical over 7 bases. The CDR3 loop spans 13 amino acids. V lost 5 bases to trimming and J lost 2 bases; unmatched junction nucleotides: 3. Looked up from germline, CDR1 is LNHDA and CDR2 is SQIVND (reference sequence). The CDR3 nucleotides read TGTGCCAGTAGTCCGGGGACAGCCTACGAGCAGTACTTC. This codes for CASSPGTAYEQYF.

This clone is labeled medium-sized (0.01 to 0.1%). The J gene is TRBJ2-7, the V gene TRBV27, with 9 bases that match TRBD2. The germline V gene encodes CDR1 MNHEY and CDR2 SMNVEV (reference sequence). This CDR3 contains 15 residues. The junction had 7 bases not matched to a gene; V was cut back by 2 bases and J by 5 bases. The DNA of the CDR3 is TGTGCCAGCAGTTTAAGGTTAGCGGGAGTGGACGAGCAGTACTTC. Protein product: CASSLRLAGVDEQYF.

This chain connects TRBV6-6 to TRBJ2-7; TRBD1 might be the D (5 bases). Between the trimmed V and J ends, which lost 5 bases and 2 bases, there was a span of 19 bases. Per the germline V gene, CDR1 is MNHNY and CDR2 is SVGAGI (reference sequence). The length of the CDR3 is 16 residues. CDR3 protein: CASSTQGGRVAYEQYF. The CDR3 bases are TGTGCCAGCAGTACCCAGGGCGGTAGGGTGGCCTACGAGCAGTACTTC.

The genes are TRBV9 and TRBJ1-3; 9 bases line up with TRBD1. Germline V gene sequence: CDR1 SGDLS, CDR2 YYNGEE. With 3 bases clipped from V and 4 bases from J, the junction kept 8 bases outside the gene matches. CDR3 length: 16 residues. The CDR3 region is CASSAGQGLSGNTIYF. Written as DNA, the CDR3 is TGTGCCAGCAGCGCAGGACAGGGGTTGTCCGGAAACACCATATATTTT.

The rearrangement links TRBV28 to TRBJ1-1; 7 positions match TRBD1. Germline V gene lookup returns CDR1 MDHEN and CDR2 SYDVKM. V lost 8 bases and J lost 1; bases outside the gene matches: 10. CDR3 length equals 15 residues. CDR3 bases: TGTGCCAGCCGGGTTTTAGGGGGCGCGAACACTGAAGCTTTCTTT. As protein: CASRVLGGANTEAFF.

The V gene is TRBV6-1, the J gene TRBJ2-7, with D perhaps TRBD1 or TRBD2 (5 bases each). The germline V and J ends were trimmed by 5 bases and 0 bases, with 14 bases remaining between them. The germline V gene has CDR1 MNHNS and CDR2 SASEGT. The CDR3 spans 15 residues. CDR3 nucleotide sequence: TGTGCCAGCAGTAAAGATCCGGGGCCCTCCTACGAGCAGTACTTC. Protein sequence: CASSKDPGPSYEQYF.

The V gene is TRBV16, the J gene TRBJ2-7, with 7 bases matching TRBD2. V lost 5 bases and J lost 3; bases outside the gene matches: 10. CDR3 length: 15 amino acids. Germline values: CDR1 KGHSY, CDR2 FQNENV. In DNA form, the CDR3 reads TGTGCCAGCAGCAGTGATAGGGCGGGAGACTACGAGCAGTACTTC. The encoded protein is CASSSDRAGDYEQYF.

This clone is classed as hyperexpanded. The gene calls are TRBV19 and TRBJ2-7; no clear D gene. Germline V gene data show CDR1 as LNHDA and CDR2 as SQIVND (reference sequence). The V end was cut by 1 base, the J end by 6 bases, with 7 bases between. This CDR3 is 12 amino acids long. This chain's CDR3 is CASSIGWGEQYF. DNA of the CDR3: TGTGCCAGTAGTATAGGTTGGGGCGAGCAGTACTTC.

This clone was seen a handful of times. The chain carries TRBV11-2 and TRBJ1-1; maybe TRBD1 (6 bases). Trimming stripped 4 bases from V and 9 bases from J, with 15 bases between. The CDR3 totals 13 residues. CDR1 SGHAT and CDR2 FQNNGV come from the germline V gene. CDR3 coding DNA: TGTGCCAGCAGCTCGGGGGCAGGCTCCCAAGCTTTCTTT. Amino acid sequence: CASSSGAGSQAFF.

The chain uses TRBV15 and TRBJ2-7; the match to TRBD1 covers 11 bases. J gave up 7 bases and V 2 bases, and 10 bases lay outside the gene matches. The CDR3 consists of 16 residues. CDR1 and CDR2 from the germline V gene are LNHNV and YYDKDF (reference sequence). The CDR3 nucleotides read TGTGCCACCAGCAGATCGGGACAGGGGGGTTTTGAGGAGCAGTACTTC. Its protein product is CATSRSGQGGFEEQYF.

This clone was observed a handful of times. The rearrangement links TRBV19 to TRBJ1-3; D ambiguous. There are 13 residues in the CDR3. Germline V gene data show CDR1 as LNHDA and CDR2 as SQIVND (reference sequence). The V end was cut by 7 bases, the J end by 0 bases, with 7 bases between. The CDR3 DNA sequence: TGTGCCAGTAACCAGGACTCTGGAAACACCATATATTTT. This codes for CASNQDSGNTIYF.

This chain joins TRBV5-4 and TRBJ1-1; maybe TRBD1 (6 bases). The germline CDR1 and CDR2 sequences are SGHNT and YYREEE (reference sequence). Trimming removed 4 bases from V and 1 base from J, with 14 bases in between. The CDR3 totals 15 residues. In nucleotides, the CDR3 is TGTGCCAGCAGCACCCAACAGGGATGGAACACTGAAGCTTTCTTT. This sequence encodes CASSTQQGWNTEAFF. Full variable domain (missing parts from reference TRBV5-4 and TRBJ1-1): ETGVTQSPTHLIKTRGQQVTLRCSSQSGHNTVSWYQQALGQGPQFIFQYYREEENGRGNFPPRFSGLQFPNYSSELNVNALELDDSALYLCASSTQQGWNTEAFFGQGTRLTVV.

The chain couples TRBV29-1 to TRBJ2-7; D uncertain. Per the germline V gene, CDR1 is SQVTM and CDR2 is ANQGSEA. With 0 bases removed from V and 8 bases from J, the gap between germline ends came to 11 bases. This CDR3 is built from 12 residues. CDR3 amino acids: CSVEDEWSQQYF. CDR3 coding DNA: TGCAGCGTTGAAGATGAGTGGAGCCAGCAGTACTTC.

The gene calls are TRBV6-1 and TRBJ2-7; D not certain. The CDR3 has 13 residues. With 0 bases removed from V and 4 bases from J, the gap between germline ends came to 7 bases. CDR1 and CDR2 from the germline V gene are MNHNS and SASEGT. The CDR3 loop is CASSEARQYEQYF. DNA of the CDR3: TGTGCCAGCAGTGAAGCGCGCCAATACGAGCAGTACTTC.

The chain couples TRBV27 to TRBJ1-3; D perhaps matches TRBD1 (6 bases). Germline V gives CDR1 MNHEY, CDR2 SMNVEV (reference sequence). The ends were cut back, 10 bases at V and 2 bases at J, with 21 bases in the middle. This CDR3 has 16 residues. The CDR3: CANSHITGTTGNTIYF. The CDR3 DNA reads TGTGCCAACTCACACATTACCGGGACAACTGGAAACACCATATATTTT.

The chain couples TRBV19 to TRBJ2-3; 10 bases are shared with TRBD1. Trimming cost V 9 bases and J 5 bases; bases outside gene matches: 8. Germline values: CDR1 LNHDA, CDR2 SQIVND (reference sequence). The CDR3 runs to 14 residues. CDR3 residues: CASTLTGGKDTQYF. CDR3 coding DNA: TGTGCCAGCACCCTGACAGGGGGCAAAGATACGCAGTATTTT.

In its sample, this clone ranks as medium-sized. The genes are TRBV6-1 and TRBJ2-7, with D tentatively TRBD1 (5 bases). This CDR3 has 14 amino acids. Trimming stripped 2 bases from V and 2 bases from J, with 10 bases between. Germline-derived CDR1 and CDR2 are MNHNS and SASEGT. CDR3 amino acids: CASSERTRAYEQYF. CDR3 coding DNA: TGTGCCAGCAGTGAAAGAACCAGGGCCTACGAGCAGTACTTC.

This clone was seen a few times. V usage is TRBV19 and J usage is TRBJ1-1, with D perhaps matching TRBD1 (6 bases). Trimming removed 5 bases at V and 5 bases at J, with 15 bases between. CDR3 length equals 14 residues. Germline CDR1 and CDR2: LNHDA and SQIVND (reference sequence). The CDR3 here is CASSPLGAGTEAFF. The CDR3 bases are TGTGCCAGTAGTCCCCTGGGGGCCGGGACTGAAGCTTTCTTT.

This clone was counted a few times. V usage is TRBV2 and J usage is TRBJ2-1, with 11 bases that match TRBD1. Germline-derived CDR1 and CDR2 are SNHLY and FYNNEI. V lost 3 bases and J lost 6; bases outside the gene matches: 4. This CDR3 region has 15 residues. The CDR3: CASSDWDRGGNEQFF. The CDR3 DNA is TGTGCCAGCAGTGACTGGGACAGGGGGGGCAATGAGCAGTTCTTC.

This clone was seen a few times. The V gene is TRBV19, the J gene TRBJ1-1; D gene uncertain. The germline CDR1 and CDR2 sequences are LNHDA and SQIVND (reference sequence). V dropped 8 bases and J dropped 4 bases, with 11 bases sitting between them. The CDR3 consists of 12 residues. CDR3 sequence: CASGVMGTEAFF. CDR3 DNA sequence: TGTGCCAGTGGTGTAATGGGCACTGAAGCTTTCTTT.

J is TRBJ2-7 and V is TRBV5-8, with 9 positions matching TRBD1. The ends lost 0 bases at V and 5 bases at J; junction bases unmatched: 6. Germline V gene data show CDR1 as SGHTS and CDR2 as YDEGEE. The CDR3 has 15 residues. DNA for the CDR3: TGTGCCAGCAGCTTGGTAGGGGACAGGGACCACGAGCAGTACTTC. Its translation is CASSLVGDRDHEQYF.

Here the CDR3 reads CASSMRWQGAGNQPQHF. The DNA for the CDR3 is TGTGCCAGTAGTATGAGATGGCAGGGGGCTGGCAATCAGCCCCAGCATTTT. The gene calls are TRBV19 and TRBJ1-5; 8 bases line up with TRBD1. In germline, CDR1 is LNHDA, CDR2 SQIVND (reference sequence). The CDR3 covers 17 residues. V lost 3 bases to trimming and J lost 2 bases; unmatched junction nucleotides: 9.

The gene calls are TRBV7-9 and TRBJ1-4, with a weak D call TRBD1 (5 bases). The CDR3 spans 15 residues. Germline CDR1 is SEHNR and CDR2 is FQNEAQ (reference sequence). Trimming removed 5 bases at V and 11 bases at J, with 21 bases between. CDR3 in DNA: TGTGCCAGCAGCCAGGAAGGGGCCAGCTTGGCGAAACTGTTTTTT. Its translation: CASSQEGASLAKLFF.

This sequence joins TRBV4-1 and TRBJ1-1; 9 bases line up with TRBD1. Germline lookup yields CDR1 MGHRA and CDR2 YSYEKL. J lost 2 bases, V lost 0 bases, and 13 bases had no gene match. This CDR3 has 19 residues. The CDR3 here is CASSQEIQGQGAINTEAFF. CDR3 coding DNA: TGCGCCAGCAGCCAAGAAATACAGGGACAGGGAGCAATCAACACTGAAGCTTTCTTT.